One sample yielded the 13 T cell receptor beta chains listed below, sequenced in a study of beta chain features in type 1 diabetes listed by TCRdb under 2018. Preparation of the library involved the immunoSEQ multiplex PCR assay. All of the isolated RNA was reverse transcribed with the High Capacity cDNA Reverse Transcription Kit, so expressed TCRB transcripts were sequenced. This immuneACCESS table, as held by TCRdb, lists in-frame sequences with V and J called but not all clones. Of the missing ones, under half trace to an unresolved V gene in checked studies; the others have no known cause. The sample yields around 300,000 clones; 8% to 13% were counted once. More than 0.015% of the sample belongs to the ten largest clones. The sample was naive CD4+ T cells from blood. The cell subset or site label of this sample denotes: true naive CD4+ T cells. The receptors were sampled from a woman aged 25 to 39 in good health.

The chain is built from TRBV7-2 and TRBJ2-7, with D tentatively TRBD1 (6 bases). Per germline, CDR1 SGHTA and CDR2 FQGNSA. V lost 5 bases to trimming and J lost 0 bases, with 11 bases between them. The CDR3 runs 14 residues. The CDR3: CASSPGQNSYEQYF. DNA of the CDR3: TGTGCCAGCAGCCCAGGACAGAACTCCTACGAGCAGTACTTC.

This chain joins TRBV5-4 and TRBJ2-1; 7 bases are shared with TRBD2. CDR3 size: 14 residues. Trimming at V came to 7 bases and at J to 4 bases, leaving 8 bases not matched to a gene. Looked up from germline, CDR1 is SGHNT and CDR2 is YYREEE (reference sequence). Here the CDR3 DNA reads TGTGCCAGCTGGGCGGGAGTTCCTTACAATGAGCAGTTCTTC. Its protein product is CASWAGVPYNEQFF.

The rearrangement links TRBV28 to TRBJ2-1; D is undetermined. Germline loops: CDR1 MDHEN, CDR2 SYDVKM. This CDR3 is 12 amino acids long. V was shortened by 2 bases and J by 5 bases, with 4 bases between the two germline ends. Here the CDR3 DNA reads TGTGCCAGCAGTTTAGAGCACAATGAGCAGTTCTTC. Amino acid sequence: CASSLEHNEQFF.

The CDR3 DNA follows: TGTGCCAGCACTAGGTACAATGAGCAGTTCTTC. It codes for CASTRYNEQFF. This chain uses TRBV28 with TRBJ2-1; D is ambiguous. Germline lookup yields CDR1 MDHEN and CDR2 SYDVKM. Trimming removed 7 bases at V and 4 bases at J, with 5 bases between. The CDR3 runs 11 residues.

The J gene is TRBJ1-1, the V gene TRBV29-1; D uncertain. V lost 7 bases and J lost 1, with 13 bases in between. Per the germline V gene, CDR1 is SQVTM and CDR2 is ANQGSEA. The CDR3 totals 13 residues. The CDR3 reads CSGFWGANTEAFF. CDR3 nucleotide sequence: TGCAGCGGGTTTTGGGGAGCGAACACTGAAGCTTTCTTT.

V is TRBV11-2 and J is TRBJ2-3; maybe TRBD1 (5 bases). V was trimmed by 5 bases and J by 6 bases, leaving 12 bases between them. Germline CDR1 reads SGHAT; CDR2 reads FQNNGV. The CDR3 has 13 amino acids. The CDR3 DNA sequence: TGTGCCAGCAGCCCATCAGGGCCCGATACGCAGTATTTT. Protein product: CASSPSGPDTQYF.

The chain recombines TRBV5-6 with TRBJ1-4; TRBD1 might be the D (5 bases). The CDR3 loop spans 15 amino acids. Per the germline V gene, CDR1 is SGHDT and CDR2 is YYEEEE. The germline V and J ends were trimmed by 0 bases and 0 bases, with 6 bases remaining between them. The CDR3 bases are TGTGCCAGCAGCTTGGGGGGGGCAACTAATGAAAAACTGTTTTTT. This codes for CASSLGGATNEKLFF.

This clone was seen a handful of times. As DNA, the CDR3 is TGTGCCAGCAGCTTAGCGGGAGTGGAGCAGTTCTTC. Translating it yields CASSLAGVEQFF. The rearrangement joins TRBV7-9 to TRBJ2-1, with D maybe TRBD2 (5 bases). CDR1 is SEHNR, CDR2 FQNEAQ, per germline (reference sequence). V was trimmed by 0 bases and J by 10 bases, leaving 7 bases between them. The CDR3 extends over 12 amino acids.

The CDR3 loop is CASSRARLSPETQYF. The CDR3 DNA follows: TGTGCCAGCAGCCGAGCCCGCTTAAGTCCGGAGACCCAGTACTTC. J is TRBJ2-5 and V is TRBV6-6; D unclear. Trimming removed 6 bases from V and 5 bases from J, with 19 bases in between. CDR1 is MNHNY, CDR2 SVGAGI, per germline (reference sequence). The CDR3 spans 15 residues.

The chain recombines TRBV5-4 with TRBJ2-3; 8 nucleotides agree with TRBD1. The CDR3 consists of 15 residues. Germline lookup yields CDR1 SGHNT and CDR2 YYREEE (reference sequence). J gave up 4 bases and V 5 bases, and 9 bases lay outside the gene matches. This chain's CDR3 is CASSSDRGLADTQYF. The CDR3 nucleotides read TGTGCCAGCAGTTCCGACAGGGGCCTCGCAGATACGCAGTATTTT.

The chain recombines TRBV5-6 with TRBJ2-1, with 8 bases identical to TRBD2. The CDR3 consists of 19 residues. Germline V gene sequence: CDR1 SGHDT, CDR2 YYEEEE. The junction had 16 bases not matched to a gene; V was cut back by 5 bases and J by 0 bases. In DNA, the CDR3 is TGTGCCAGCAGAACCTACGCCCGTCAAAGCGGGAGCTCCTACAATGAGCAGTTCTTC. It codes for CASRTYARQSGSSYNEQFF.

The chain couples TRBV19 to TRBJ2-7; possible D gene TRBD2, 5 bases. Per the germline V gene, CDR1 is LNHDA and CDR2 is SQIVND (reference sequence). The length of the CDR3 is 16 residues. The germline V and J ends were trimmed by 7 bases and 0 bases, with 19 bases remaining between them. CDR3 protein: CASTPGGDPDSYEQYF. The DNA for the CDR3 is TGTGCCAGTACTCCCGGAGGAGACCCCGACTCCTACGAGCAGTACTTC.

Only a few counts were recorded for this clone. The chain couples TRBV5-1 to TRBJ2-7; no clear D. Trimming pared 0 bases from V and 5 bases from J, leaving 6 bases between. Germline V gives CDR1 SGHRS, CDR2 YFSETQ. The CDR3 is 12 residues long. The CDR3 region is CASSLELHEQYF. The CDR3 region has the DNA TGCGCCAGCAGCTTGGAACTCCACGAGCAGTACTTC. The whole variable domain, filled in from reference TRBV5-1 and TRBJ2-7, reads KAGVTQTPRYLIKTRGQQVTLSCSPISGHRSVSWYQQTPGQGLQFLFEYFSETQRNKGNFPGRFSGRQFSNSRSEMNVSTLELGDSALYLCASSLELHEQYFGPGTRLTVT.